This record looks at one T cell receptor (beta chain) sequence and its context. Antigen: not known. V was pared by 2 bases and J by 5 bases, with 7 bases of the junction left unmatched. Germline V gives CDR1 MGHRA, CDR2 YSYEKL. This CDR3 has 15 amino acids. This record comes from a study of shared clonotypes between healthy human individuals. General study results and limits: Shared across a handful of donors were about 4.6% of the naive CD4 clonotypes. Relative to their counterparts shared across all four donors, non-shared clonotypes exhibited diminished generation probabilities.

CD8 cells classed as naive were CD45RO-negative and positively selected for CCR7, excluding terminally differentiated effector memory CD45RA+ cells. Generated by immunoSEQ multiplex PCR, the TCRdb table keeps only in-frame clones and is missing some. The sample yields roughly 2,000,000 clones, roughly 93% seen once. The source material was naive CD8+ T cells from PBMCs. The source is a young man in good health. Some clones in this sample may be carry-over from other donors' samples. The chain uses TRBV4-1 and TRBJ2-7; 9 bases are a match to TRBD2. The CDR3 spells CASSQNEREADEQYF. The CDR3 DNA reads as TGCGCCAGCAGCCAAAACGAGCGGGAGGCCGACGAGCAGTACTTC.